The next 15 T cell receptor beta chains were all read from a single sample in a study of beta chain features in type 1 diabetes. Every isolated RNA sample was fully reverse transcribed, so sequencing captured expressed TCRB transcripts. Sequenced by immunoSEQ multiplex PCR; TCRdb stores in-frame clones only, minus some. The sample has 150,000 to 160,000 clones, 11% seen once. Source material: central memory CD4+ T cells from blood. The receptors here all came from a man aged 18 to 29 in good health.

The chain couples TRBV9 to TRBJ2-1, with TRBD1 as a possible D gene (6 bases). This CDR3 spans 13 amino acids. The germline CDR1 and CDR2 sequences are SGDLS and YYNGEE. Trimming stripped 3 bases from V and 9 bases from J, with 13 bases between. The CDR3 loop reads CASSAQTGIEQFF. The DNA of the CDR3 is TGTGCCAGCAGCGCACAAACAGGGATTGAGCAGTTCTTC.

This clone came up a few times. The genes are TRBV9 and TRBJ2-2; D unclear. Germline loops: CDR1 SGDLS, CDR2 YYNGEE. The V end lost 0 bases, the J end lost 8 bases, and 2 bases lay between the germline ends. The CDR3 length is 11 residues. The CDR3 protein is CASSVAGELFF. The CDR3 DNA sequence: TGTGCCAGCAGCGTAGCAGGGGAGCTGTTTTTT.

There are many counts of this clone. The V and J genes are TRBV5-1 and TRBJ1-4; TRBD1 is a possible D gene (6 bases). V gave up 0 bases and J gave up 0 bases, with 9 bases separating them. Germline V lookup: CDR1 SGHRS, CDR2 YFSETQ. CDR3 length: 16 residues. DNA of the CDR3: TGCGCCAGCAGCTTGGGACAGGTAGCAACTAATGAAAAACTGTTTTTT. The encoded protein is CASSLGQVATNEKLFF.

The chain employs TRBV5-4 and TRBJ2-6; 7 bases are shared with TRBD1. This CDR3 has 17 residues. Germline assignment: CDR1 SGHNT and CDR2 YYREEE (reference sequence). Trimming took 4 bases from V and 1 from J; bases not matched to a gene: 8. CDR3 DNA sequence: TGTGCCAGCAGCCACCGACAGGGTTTATCTGGGGCCAACGTCCTGACTTTC. It is translated as CASSHRQGLSGANVLTF. Combining the CDR3 with reference TRBV5-4 and TRBJ2-6 gives the whole variable domain ETGVTQSPTHLIKTRGQQVTLRCSSQSGHNTVSWYQQALGQGPQFIFQYYREEENGRGNFPPRFSGLQFPNYSSELNVNALELDDSALYLCASSHRQGLSGANVLTFGAGSRLTVL.

This clone was recorded a few times. V is TRBV5-1 and J is TRBJ2-2; D is possibly TRBD1 or TRBD2 (5 bases each). Looked up from germline, CDR1 is SGHRS and CDR2 is YFSETQ. This CDR3 has 16 amino acids. Trimming removed 5 bases at V and 6 bases at J, with 20 bases between. The CDR3 protein is CASRLSMAGSAGELFF. Written as DNA, the CDR3 is TGCGCCAGCAGACTATCCATGGCAGGGAGCGCCGGGGAGCTGTTTTTT. Complete variable domain (other parts from reference TRBV5-1 and TRBJ2-2): KAGVTQTPRYLIKTRGQQVTLSCSPISGHRSVSWYQQTPGQGLQFLFEYFSETQRNKGNFPGRFSGRQFSNSRSEMNVSTLELGDSALYLCASRLSMAGSAGELFFGEGSRLTVL.

The sample holds a few counts of this clone. The V call is TRBV18, the J call TRBJ1-1, with TRBD1 matching over 7 bases. The CDR3 consists of 16 residues. V shed 4 bases, J shed 1 base, and the junction held 9 bases outside the gene matches. Germline lookup yields CDR1 KGHSH and CDR2 LQKENI. This chain's CDR3 is CASSRVGQAANTEAFF. DNA for the CDR3: TGTGCCAGCTCACGGGTAGGACAGGCCGCGAACACTGAAGCTTTCTTT.

This clone came up a few times. This chain connects TRBV7-3 to TRBJ2-4; D might be TRBD1 or TRBD2, each matching 5 bases. Germline V gene sequence: CDR1 SGHTA, CDR2 FQGTGA. The germline V and J ends were trimmed by 0 bases and 5 bases, with 5 bases remaining between them. The CDR3 is 13 amino acids. Written as DNA, the CDR3 is TGTGCCAGCAGCTTAACGGGGGAAAACATTCAGTACTTC. Encoded protein: CASSLTGENIQYF.

The V and J genes are TRBV7-3 and TRBJ2-3, with D possibly TRBD2 on 7 matching bases. Germline CDR1 is SGHTA and CDR2 is FQGTGA. The V gene lost 2 bases and the J gene lost 5 bases, with 14 bases spanning the gap. The CDR3 has 15 amino acids. The CDR3, as DNA: TGTGCCAGCAGCTTATTAGGGGGGGCCGTAGATACGCAGTATTTT. Translation: CASSLLGGAVDTQYF.

This clone was observed a few times. This sequence joins TRBV10-3 and TRBJ1-2; tentative D call: TRBD1 (6 bases). CDR3 size: 14 residues. Germline loops: CDR1 ENHRY, CDR2 SYGVKD. The V end lost 5 bases, the J end lost 5 bases, and 15 bases lay between the germline ends. CDR3 sequence (DNA): TGTGCCATCAGTACGGGACATATGATTTATGGCTACACCTTC. It translates to CAISTGHMIYGYTF.

In this sample, this clone turned up a few times. CDR3: CASSSGLITDTQYF. The DNA for the CDR3 is TGCGCCAGCAGCTCGGGACTTATCACAGATACGCAGTATTTT. The rearrangement joins TRBV5-1 to TRBJ2-3; D may be TRBD2 (6 bases). The germline V gene has CDR1 SGHRS and CDR2 YFSETQ. Trimming took off 3 bases at V and 2 bases at J, with 10 bases between the two ends. The length of the CDR3 is 14 residues.

The chain links TRBV21-1 to TRBJ1-1. TRBV21-1 is a listed pseudogene. CDR3 length: 17 residues. The chain's CDR3 is CASGLQEDKVPNTEAFF. The CDR3, as DNA: TGTGCCAGCGGACTCCAGGAGGATAAGGTCCCGAACACTGAAGCTTTCTTT.

This clone occurred a few times. The V and J genes are TRBV7-9 and TRBJ1-5; TRBD1 matches 9 bases. J lost 1 base, V lost 3 bases, and 1 base had no gene match. Germline CDR1 reads SEHNR; CDR2 reads FQNEAQ (reference sequence). The CDR3 contains 15 residues. The CDR3 sequence: CASSLDRGSNQPQHF. The CDR3 DNA is TGTGCCAGCAGCTTGGACAGGGGAAGCAATCAGCCCCAGCATTTT.

The rearrangement links TRBV10-3 to TRBJ2-7, with a tentative D call TRBD1 (6 bases). V shed 4 bases and J shed 2 bases, with 15 bases lying between them. This CDR3 spans 15 amino acids. CDR1 and CDR2 from the germline V gene are ENHRY and SYGVKD. In nucleotides, the CDR3 is TGTGCCATCAGTGGAGGGGGAACGAAGGCCTACGAGCAGTACTTC. It is translated as CAISGGGTKAYEQYF.

This clone has only a few counts. The chain employs TRBV9 and TRBJ1-5; D unresolved. CDR1 is SGDLS and CDR2 is YYNGEE in the germline V gene. The CDR3 has 14 residues. The V end was cut by 3 bases, the J end by 3 bases, with 10 bases between. The CDR3 here is CASSGAEPNQPQHF. CDR3 DNA: TGTGCCAGCAGCGGGGCAGAACCCAATCAGCCCCAGCATTTT.

This clone was seen ten or more times. The chain couples TRBV28 to TRBJ2-7; the D is unclear. The CDR3 is 12 residues long. Germline CDR1 MDHEN, CDR2 SYDVKM. V lost 2 bases and J lost 10, with 12 bases in between. CDR3 bases: TGTGCCAGCAGTTTAGCTGACCTGGAACAGTACTTC. It yields the protein CASSLADLEQYF.